These T cell receptor beta chains were read from a single sample in a study of blood T cell repertoires in COVID-19. Produced via immunoSEQ multiplex PCR; TCRdb's table is partial and in-frame only. The sample yields under 250,000 clones, around nine tenths seen once. The sample consisted of peripheral blood. These receptors were taken from a woman aged 55-69 years who had recovered from COVID-19. Each CDR3 is given with its conserved first and last residue. Fields, in order: V gene, D gene, clone size, J gene, CDR3 protein, CDR3 DNA. A D gene is named only where the DNA matches it firmly. Size is omitted from some rows. Given values are once, few, many or a class for expanded clones.

>TRBV6-5|TRBD1|once|TRBJ1-6
CASQGQGASPLHF
TGTGCCAGCCAGGGACAGGGGGCTTCACCCCTCCACTTT
>TRBV4-2|TRBD1|.|TRBJ1-5
CASSPSRDSLPHQPQHF
TGTGCCAGCAGCCCAAGCCGGGACAGCTTACCCCATCAGCCCCAGCATTTT
>TRBV5-1|.|.|TRBJ1-4
CASGAATNEKLFF
TGCGCCAGCGGAGCGGCAACTAATGAAAAACTGTTTTTT
>TRBV5-4|.|.|TRBJ1-5
CASSLGPGSGQPQHF
TGTGCCAGCAGCTTGGGACCTGGGAGTGGTCAGCCCCAGCATTTT
>TRBV7-3|TRBD2|.|TRBJ2-7
CASSSGTSSREQYF
TGTGCCAGCAGCTCCGGGACTAGCTCTCGCGAGCAGTACTTC
>TRBV14|TRBD1|.|TRBJ1-2
CASSPSRWRTGFYGYTF
TGTGCCAGCAGCCCTTCCCGTTGGAGGACAGGGTTCTATGGCTACACCTTC
>TRBV4-2|TRBD1|.|TRBJ2-1
CASSQRTGPNEQFF
TGTGCCAGCAGCCAGAGGACAGGCCCCAATGAGCAGTTCTTC
>TRBV24-1|TRBD1|.|TRBJ2-2
CATSRQGFTTGELFF
TGTGCCACCAGTAGACAGGGGTTCACCACCGGGGAGCTGTTTTTT
>TRBV7-9|TRBD1|few|TRBJ1-6
CASSPRTGPGNSPLHF
TGTGCCAGCAGCCCCCGGACAGGGCCGGGAAATTCACCCCTCCACTTT
>TRBV18|.|.|TRBJ2-7
CASSPRTESNEQYF
TGTGCCAGCTCACCACGGACAGAAAGCAACGAGCAGTACTTC
>TRBV6-5|TRBD1|.|TRBJ2-7
CASRKGQGVYEQYF
TGTGCCAGCAGAAAGGGACAGGGGGTGTACGAGCAGTACTTC
>TRBV28|.|.|TRBJ2-7
CASDSSFGGLFEQYF
TGTGCCAGCGACTCGTCGTTCGGGGGGCTTTTCGAGCAGTACTTC
>TRBV5-1|.|.|TRBJ2-3
CASSLAVRGALDTQYF
TGCGCCAGCAGCTTGGCCGTCCGGGGGGCCTTAGATACGCAGTATTTT
>TRBV5-1|TRBD1|.|TRBJ2-2
CASISLGTGGTGELFF
TGCGCCAGCATTTCCCTCGGGACAGGGGGCACCGGGGAGCTGTTTTTT
>TRBV5-1|TRBD1|.|TRBJ2-7
CASSLFGTVYEQYF
TGCGCCAGCAGCTTGTTCGGGACAGTTTACGAGCAGTACTTC
>TRBV7-3|.|.|TRBJ2-2
CASSLSGTGELFF
TGTGCCAGCAGCTTATCGGGCACCGGGGAGCTGTTTTTT
>TRBV7-7|.|.|TRBJ2-5
CASSPITRGETQYF
TGTGCTAGCAGCCCAATAACGCGGGGAGAGACCCAGTACTTC
>TRBV10-3|TRBD1|once|TRBJ2-6
CAISESLGLGGNSGANVLTF
TGTGCCATCAGTGAGTCATTGGGTTTAGGGGGCAACTCTGGGGCCAACGTCCTGACTTTC
>TRBV13|.|.|TRBJ1-1
CASSVIGEHTEAFF
TGTGCCAGCAGCGTTATCGGGGAGCACACTGAAGCTTTCTTT
>TRBV6-6|.|.|TRBJ2-5
CASNKPRGFQETQYF
TGTGCCAGCAACAAACCCCGGGGGTTCCAAGAGACCCAGTACTTC
>TRBV10-3|.|.|TRBJ2-3
CAISQLTDTQYF
TGTGCCATCAGTCAACTAACAGATACGCAGTATTTT
>TRBV4-3|.|.|TRBJ2-7
CASSQGRGPTYEQYF
TGCGCCAGCAGCCAAGGGCGGGGCCCCACCTACGAGCAGTACTTC
>TRBV3-1/TRBV3-2|.|.|TRBJ1-1
CASSHSGINTEAFF
TGTGCCAGCAGCCACTCCGGGATTAACACTGAAGCTTTCTTT
>TRBV18|.|.|TRBJ1-5
CASSPPGYSNQPQHF
TGTGCCAGCTCACCGCCAGGCTATAGCAATCAGCCCCAGCATTTT
>TRBV12-3/TRBV12-4|.|.|TRBJ1-4
CASSLRGGEKLFF
TGTGCCAGCAGTTTAAGGGGTGGAGAAAAACTGTTTTTT
>TRBV19|.|.|TRBJ2-7
CASSIRQTVPYEQYF
TGTGCCAGTAGTATCCGGCAAACAGTACCCTACGAGCAGTACTTC
>TRBV6-2/TRBV6-3|TRBD2|once|TRBJ2-3
CASSRLRGGADTQYF
TGTGCCAGCAGTCGTCTTCGCGGGGGGGCAGATACGCAGTATTTT
>TRBV19|.|.|TRBJ2-7
CASSRTWLANEQYF
TGTGCCAGTAGCCGTACGTGGCTAGCGAACGAGCAGTACTTC
>TRBV6-5|.|.|TRBJ1-1
CASSYSGQMAFF
TGTGCCAGCAGTTACTCAGGACAGATGGCTTTCTTT
>TRBV28|.|few|TRBJ1-5
CASSLRRAYSNQPQHF
TGTGCCAGCAGTTTGCGCAGGGCTTATAGCAATCAGCCCCAGCATTTT
>TRBV11-2|TRBD1|.|TRBJ2-1
CASSLDSTGRMQFF
TGTGCCAGCAGCTTAGACTCGACAGGGCGTATGCAGTTCTTC
>TRBV29-1|.|.|TRBJ1-3
CSVGRQAGSGNTIYF
TGCAGCGTTGGAAGACAGGCTGGGTCTGGAAACACCATATATTTT
>TRBV13|.|.|TRBJ2-7
CATINVPGNEQYF
TGTGCCACCATCAACGTTCCGGGGAACGAGCAGTACTTC
>TRBV5-4|TRBD2|.|TRBJ2-3
CASSSGLAGRGDTQYF
TGTGCCAGCAGCTCCGGACTAGCGGGGAGGGGAGATACGCAGTATTTT
>TRBV24-1|TRBD1|.|TRBJ1-1
CATSDGDRGGAFF
TGTGCCACCAGTGATGGGGACAGGGGGGGAGCTTTCTTT
>TRBV14|TRBD1|.|TRBJ1-1
CASSQLTGDTEAFF
TGTGCCAGCAGCCAACTAACAGGGGACACTGAAGCTTTCTTT
>TRBV11-3|TRBD2|few|TRBJ2-5
CASSPGTSGAGETQYF
TGTGCCAGCAGCCCCGGGACTAGCGGGGCCGGGGAGACCCAGTACTTC
>TRBV28|.|few|TRBJ1-5
CASSLSPLLGSQFSNQPQHF
TGTGCCAGCAGTTTATCCCCCTTGTTGGGGAGTCAATTTAGCAATCAGCCCCAGCATTTT
>TRBV29-1|.|once|TRBJ2-7
CSAQLQGSYEQYF
TGCAGCGCTCAATTACAGGGCTCCTACGAGCAGTACTTC
>TRBV4-1|TRBD2|.|TRBJ2-3
CASSLIAGGRADTQYF
TGCGCCAGCAGCCTAATAGCGGGGGGCCGTGCAGATACGCAGTATTTT
>TRBV12-5|.|.|TRBJ2-5
CASGLETGTQYF
TGTGCTAGTGGTTTGGAAACAGGGACCCAGTACTTC